The rows below give T cell receptor beta chains drawn from one sample of a study of T cells in narcolepsy. Measured with immunoSEQ multiplex PCR; TCRdb has only the in-frame clones, and not every one. Found here are about 40,000 clones, roughly 88% of them singletons; the top ten hold less than 1.5%. Material for sequencing was CD45RA- memory CD4+ T cells from PBMCs. The receptors here all came from a human donor with narcolepsy. Both conserved end residues are part of each CDR3. The D gene is left open where the match is weak. Size tells how often a clone was seen (once, few, many) or the class of an expanded clone, and some rows leave it out.

V gene	clone size	D gene	J gene	CDR3 DNA	CDR3 protein
TRBV6-5	-	-	TRBJ1-1	TGTGCCAGCAGTTTCCTCAGGGGCCAGGTCACTGAAGCTTTCTTT	CASSFLRGQVTEAFF
TRBV18	-	-	TRBJ2-5	TGTGCCAGCTCCCAGAAGAGCGAAGGAAATAAGGAGACCCAGTACTTC	CASSQKSEGNKETQYF
TRBV11-3	-	-	TRBJ2-7	TGTGCCAGCAGCTCTTACCGGGACCCTGTGAACGAGCAGTACTTC	CASSSYRDPVNEQYF
TRBV27	-	-	TRBJ2-3	TGTGCCAGCAGTTTCAGGGAACGGTCGGGTACGCAGTATTTT	CASSFRERSGTQYF
TRBV7-9	-	TRBD1	TRBJ1-3	TGTGCCAGCAGCTTAACAGGGGGAGTAGAAAACACCATATATTTT	CASSLTGGVENTIYF
TRBV11-3	-	TRBD1	TRBJ2-1	TGTGCCAGCAGCCCCGGGACAGGGAGGGTTAGTAACAATGAGCAGTTCTTC	CASSPGTGRVSNNEQFF
TRBV25-1	once	TRBD1	TRBJ1-6	TGTGCCAGCAGTATACGACAGGGTGATAATTCACCCCTCCACTTT	CASSIRQGDNSPLHF
TRBV5-8	-	TRBD1	TRBJ1-2	TGTGCCAGCAGCTTGGGACAGGGGAACTATGGCTACACCTTC	CASSLGQGNYGYTF
TRBV28	once	-	TRBJ2-7	TGTGCCACTACGGATAGGGGGGCGGGGTACGAGCAGTACTTC	CATTDRGAGYEQYF
TRBV27	once	-	TRBJ2-7	TGTGCCAGCAGTTTATGGCCCAGGGGAGACGGCGAGCAGTACTTC	CASSLWPRGDGEQYF
TRBV7-9	-	TRBD1	TRBJ2-7	TGTGCCAGCAGCATACAGGGGGCTTACGAGCAGTACTTC	CASSIQGAYEQYF
TRBV4-3	-	TRBD1	TRBJ2-2	TGCGCCAGCAGCCAAGACCAGGGGGTCCCCGGGGAGCTGTTTTTT	CASSQDQGVPGELFF
TRBV9	-	TRBD2	TRBJ2-7	TGTGCCAGCAGCGTCGGGACTAGCGGATACGACGAGCAGTACTTC	CASSVGTSGYDEQYF
TRBV4-3	-	TRBD1	TRBJ1-6	TGCGCCAGCAGCCGGGACAGGGTTGAGGGTTCACCCCTCCACTTT	CASSRDRVEGSPLHF
TRBV6-1	-	TRBD1	TRBJ1-2	TGTGCCAGCAGTAGAGGCGGACAGGGGGCGTACGGCTACACCTTC	CASSRGGQGAYGYTF
TRBV11-2	-	TRBD2	TRBJ2-5	TGTGCCAGCAGCGACCCGGGGGGCGGGAGGTTTGAGACCCAGTACTTC	CASSDPGGGRFETQYF
TRBV7-3	-	-	TRBJ2-5	TGTGCCAGCAGCCCCGGTGGTGGTCCCCAAGAGACCCAGTACTTC	CASSPGGGPQETQYF
TRBV7-9	-	TRBD2	TRBJ2-5	TGTGCCAGCAGCTCGGAAAGAGGAGCGGGGGGGACCAAGGAGCAGTACTTC	CASSSERGAGGTKEQYF
TRBV16	-	-	TRBJ1-5	TGTGCCAGCAGTCACGAGAGGGACGGACGGCCCCAGCATTTT	CASSHERDGRPQHF
TRBV11-3	-	TRBD1	TRBJ1-2	TGTGCCAGCAGCTTAGGGACAGGGAATGGCTACACCTTC	CASSLGTGNGYTF
TRBV5-1	-	-	TRBJ2-5	TGCGCCAGCAGCACAGGCCGTGGACAAGAGACCCAGTACTTC	CASSTGRGQETQYF
TRBV5-4	-	-	TRBJ1-4	TGTGCCAGCAGCTTGAATCGTGGAATTAATGAAAAACTGTTTTTT	CASSLNRGINEKLFF
TRBV7-8	-	-	TRBJ2-7	TGTGCCAGCAGCTTCTACAGGGTGGACCCTTCTACGAGCAAGTACTTC	CASSFYRVDPSTSKYF
TRBV6-1	few	-	TRBJ1-3	TGTGCCACCGAGGCCTCTGGAAACACCATATATTTT	CATEASGNTIYF
TRBV10-2	once	-	TRBJ1-5	TGCGCCAGCAGTGATTCCGGGGGTAGGAATCAGCCCCAGCATTTT	CASSDSGGRNQPQHF
TRBV6-5	-	TRBD2	TRBJ2-3	TGTGCCAGCAGTGTCGGGGGGGCCGGGACAGATACGCAGTATTTT	CASSVGGAGTDTQYF
TRBV7-8	-	TRBD2	TRBJ2-2	TGTGCCAGCAGCTTCCGTAGCGGGGGGGCGAACACCGGGGAGCTGTTTTTT	CASSFRSGGANTGELFF
TRBV4-1	-	-	TRBJ1-4	TGCGCCAGCAGCCAAGCGGGGAGGGGTGATGAAAAACTGTTTTTT	CASSQAGRGDEKLFF
TRBV14	-	-	TRBJ2-7	TGTGCCAGCAGCCGGGATTCCTACGAGCAGTACTTC	CASSRDSYEQYF
TRBV7-8	-	TRBD1	TRBJ1-1	TGTGCCAGCAGCTTCCGTTCGGGACAGGGGTCGAACACTGAAGCTTTCTTT	CASSFRSGQGSNTEAFF
TRBV19	-	-	TRBJ2-7	TGTGCCAGTAGTCCGGGCGGGGTCCCCTACGAGCAGTACTTC	CASSPGGVPYEQYF
TRBV28	-	TRBD2	TRBJ2-7	TGTGCCAGCAGACACGGACTAGCGGGAGTCCCTTACGAGCAGTACTTC	CASRHGLAGVPYEQYF
TRBV2	-	-	TRBJ1-5	TGTGCCAGCAGTGAGGGTTGGGTAGGACAGCCCCAGCATTTT	CASSEGWVGQPQHF
TRBV5-4	-	TRBD2	TRBJ2-7	TGTGCCAGCAGCTCCAGGACTAGCGGGAGCTCCTACGAGCAGTACTTC	CASSSRTSGSSYEQYF
TRBV10-3	-	-	TRBJ2-2	TGTGCCATCGGCGACAGGAACACCGGGGAGCTGTTTTTT	CAIGDRNTGELFF
TRBV11-3	-	TRBD1	TRBJ1-2	TGTGCCAGCAGCTTGGGACAGGAATACCCCCACACCTTC	CASSLGQEYPHTF
TRBV2	-	TRBD2	TRBJ2-2	TGTGCCAGCAGTGAAATTACTGGCGGCGGGGGGGTCACCGGGGAGCTGTTTTTT	CASSEITGGGGVTGELFF
TRBV6-5	-	-	TRBJ2-7	TGTGCCAGCAGTGAAGAGGGTCTCCACGAGCAGTACTTC	CASSEEGLHEQYF
TRBV7-8	-	TRBD1	TRBJ1-2	TGTGCCAGCAGCTTAACCACAGGGGACGGCAACTATGGCTACACCTTC	CASSLTTGDGNYGYTF
TRBV27	-	-	TRBJ2-7	TGTGCCAGCAGTAGGGACAAATACGAGCAGTACTTC	CASSRDKYEQYF
TRBV5-1	-	TRBD1	TRBJ1-4	TGCGCCAGCAGCTTGGGACCAGGGGGCAATAATAATGAAAAACTGTTTTTT	CASSLGPGGNNNEKLFF
TRBV30	-	-	TRBJ1-1	TGTGCCTGGAAAAGGGATGGGTACACTGAAGCTTTCTTT	CAWKRDGYTEAFF
TRBV19	-	-	TRBJ1-4	TGTGCCAGTAGTATAGAAGGGCGGCGGGGTGAAAAACTGTTTTTT	CASSIEGRRGEKLFF